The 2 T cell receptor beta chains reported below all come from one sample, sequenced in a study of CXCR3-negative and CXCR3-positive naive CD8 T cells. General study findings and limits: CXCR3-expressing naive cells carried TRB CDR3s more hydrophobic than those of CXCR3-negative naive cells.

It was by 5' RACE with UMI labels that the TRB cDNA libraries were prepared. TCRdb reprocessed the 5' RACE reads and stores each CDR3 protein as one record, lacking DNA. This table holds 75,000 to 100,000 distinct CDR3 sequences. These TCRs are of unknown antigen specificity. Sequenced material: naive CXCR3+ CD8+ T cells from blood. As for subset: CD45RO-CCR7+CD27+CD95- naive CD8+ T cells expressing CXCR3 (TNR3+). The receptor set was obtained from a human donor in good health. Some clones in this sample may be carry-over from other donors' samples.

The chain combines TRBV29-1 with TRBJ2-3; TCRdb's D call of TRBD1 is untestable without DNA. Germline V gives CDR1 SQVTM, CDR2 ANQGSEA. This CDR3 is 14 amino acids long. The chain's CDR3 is CSVDGSGNTDTQYF.

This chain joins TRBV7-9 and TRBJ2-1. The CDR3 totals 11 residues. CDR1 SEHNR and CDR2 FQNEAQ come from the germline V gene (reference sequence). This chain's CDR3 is CASSWGREQFF.